A selection of T cell receptor beta chains follows, all from one sample in a study of blood T cell repertoires in COVID-19. The repertoire was sequenced with immunoSEQ multiplex PCR; TCRdb's copy has only in-frame clones and lacks some. The repertoire includes a few hundred thousand clones, about nine tenths of them detected once, and about a tenth sits in the top ten. Sequencing used PBMCs or T cells enriched from blood (not recorded which). The origin of the receptors is a woman aged 25 to 39 who had recovered from COVID-19. CDR3s include the opening cysteine and the closing phenylalanine or tryptophan. D genes are given only for firm matches. A clone size is listed for some rows: how often the clone was seen (once, few, many), or a class if it is expanded.

V gene: TRBV27; J gene: TRBJ1-2; clone size: -; D gene: -; CDR3 DNA: TGTGCCAGCAGTTTAATTGCCAGATCTAACTATGGCTACACCTTC; CDR3 protein: CASSLIARSNYGYTF
V gene: TRBV7-2; J gene: TRBJ2-2; clone size: -; D gene: TRBD2; CDR3 DNA: TGTGCCAGCAGCCGGACTAGCGGGAGCGGGGAGCTGTTTTTT; CDR3 protein: CASSRTSGSGELFF
V gene: TRBV7-2; J gene: TRBJ2-2; clone size: -; D gene: -; CDR3 DNA: TGTGCCAGCAGCGAATTTCCAAGGGGCACCGGGGAGCTGTTTTTT; CDR3 protein: CASSEFPRGTGELFF
V gene: TRBV11-2; J gene: TRBJ1-2; clone size: -; D gene: TRBD1; CDR3 DNA: TGTGCCAGCAGCCCCTGGACAGGGAGCTATGGCTACACCTTC; CDR3 protein: CASSPWTGSYGYTF
V gene: TRBV4-1; J gene: TRBJ2-1; clone size: -; D gene: TRBD2; CDR3 DNA: TGCGCCAGCAGCCAAGTAGGTACACCAGGACTAGCGATTTACAATGAGCAGTTCTTC; CDR3 protein: CASSQVGTPGLAIYNEQFF
V gene: TRBV30; J gene: TRBJ1-4; clone size: -; D gene: -; CDR3 DNA: TGTGCCTGGAGTGCGCAGGGACTTAATGAAAAACTGTTTTTT; CDR3 protein: CAWSAQGLNEKLFF
V gene: TRBV18; J gene: TRBJ2-1; clone size: -; D gene: TRBD2; CDR3 DNA: TGTGCCAGCTCACCTAGCGGGAGAAGCAATGAGCAGTTCTTC; CDR3 protein: CASSPSGRSNEQFF
V gene: TRBV10-3; J gene: TRBJ1-2; clone size: -; D gene: TRBD1; CDR3 DNA: TGTGCCTCATTACAGGGGGCATCGGAGGGCTACACCTTC; CDR3 protein: CASLQGASEGYTF
V gene: TRBV7-9; J gene: TRBJ2-1; clone size: -; D gene: TRBD2; CDR3 DNA: TGTGCCAGCAGCTTGATAAGACTAGCGGGAGACAACAATGAGCAGTTCTTC; CDR3 protein: CASSLIRLAGDNNEQFF
V gene: TRBV28; J gene: TRBJ1-2; clone size: -; D gene: -; CDR3 DNA: TGTGCCAGCAGAACCAGACAGGACCTAAGCTCTCGGTATGGCTACACCTTC; CDR3 protein: CASRTRQDLSSRYGYTF
V gene: TRBV6-5; J gene: TRBJ2-7; clone size: once; D gene: TRBD1; CDR3 DNA: TGTGCCAGCAGAACCGGGACAGGGAAGCGCTACGAGCAGTACTTC; CDR3 protein: CASRTGTGKRYEQYF
V gene: TRBV5-1; J gene: TRBJ1-5; clone size: -; D gene: TRBD1; CDR3 DNA: TGCGCCAGCAGCTTGGATGCTACAGGGGATTCGAATCAGCCCCAGCATTTT; CDR3 protein: CASSLDATGDSNQPQHF
V gene: TRBV9; J gene: TRBJ1-6; clone size: few; D gene: -; CDR3 DNA: TGTGCCAGCAGCCCTGACGGCGGTAATTCACCCCTCCACTTT; CDR3 protein: CASSPDGGNSPLHF
V gene: TRBV5-1; J gene: TRBJ1-1; clone size: -; D gene: -; CDR3 DNA: TGCGCCAGCAATGCGGGGGATCGACGTGAAGCTTTCTTT; CDR3 protein: CASNAGDRREAFF
V gene: TRBV30; J gene: TRBJ1-1; clone size: -; D gene: -; CDR3 DNA: TGTGCCTGGAGTGTGAACGGGAATGAAGCTTTCTTT; CDR3 protein: CAWSVNGNEAFF
V gene: TRBV15; J gene: TRBJ2-7; clone size: -; D gene: -; CDR3 DNA: TGTGCCACCAGCAACCGGGCGCAGGGGATGGGGGAGCAGTACTTC; CDR3 protein: CATSNRAQGMGEQYF
V gene: TRBV12-3/TRBV12-4; J gene: TRBJ1-2; clone size: -; D gene: TRBD1; CDR3 DNA: TGTGCCAGCAGTAGACAGGGTGGCTACACCTTC; CDR3 protein: CASSRQGGYTF
V gene: TRBV28; J gene: TRBJ1-4; clone size: -; D gene: TRBD1; CDR3 DNA: TGTGCCAGCAGTTTTTTCCGGCACAGGGGTGAAAAACTGTTTTTT; CDR3 protein: CASSFFRHRGEKLFF
V gene: TRBV28; J gene: TRBJ1-2; clone size: -; D gene: -; CDR3 DNA: TGTGCCAGCAGTCCACCAGGGGCCTATGGCTACACCTTC; CDR3 protein: CASSPPGAYGYTF
V gene: TRBV5-4; J gene: TRBJ1-1; clone size: -; D gene: -; CDR3 DNA: TGTGCCAGCAGCTCAAGCCCAAATTTTGAAGCTTTCTTT; CDR3 protein: CASSSSPNFEAFF
V gene: TRBV5-1; J gene: TRBJ1-4; clone size: -; D gene: -; CDR3 DNA: TGCGCCAGCAGCTTACACAGCACTGCAACTAATGAAAAACTGTTTTTT; CDR3 protein: CASSLHSTATNEKLFF
V gene: TRBV7-2; J gene: TRBJ2-1; clone size: -; D gene: -; CDR3 DNA: TGTGCCAGCAGCTTAGTGGAAGTAGCAAACAATGAGCAGTTCTTC; CDR3 protein: CASSLVEVANNEQFF
V gene: TRBV27; J gene: TRBJ2-3; clone size: -; D gene: -; CDR3 DNA: TGTGCCAGCAGACCGGAAGGGAGAGACACAGATACGCAGTATTTT; CDR3 protein: CASRPEGRDTDTQYF
V gene: TRBV19; J gene: TRBJ1-2; clone size: -; D gene: TRBD1; CDR3 DNA: TGTGCCAGTAGTATCTCTACAGGGGGCTTCGGTGGCTACACCTTC; CDR3 protein: CASSISTGGFGGYTF
V gene: TRBV27; J gene: TRBJ1-6; clone size: once; D gene: -; CDR3 DNA: TGTGCCAGCAGTTTAACGGATTCACCCCTCCACTTT; CDR3 protein: CASSLTDSPLHF
V gene: TRBV10-3; J gene: TRBJ1-1; clone size: -; D gene: -; CDR3 DNA: TGTGCCATCAGTGAGTGGGGAGGCGGCAACACTGAAGCTTTCTTT; CDR3 protein: CAISEWGGGNTEAFF
V gene: TRBV11-2; J gene: TRBJ2-3; clone size: -; D gene: -; CDR3 DNA: TGTGCCAGCAGTCAGGGGCCAGATACGCAGTATTTT; CDR3 protein: CASSQGPDTQYF
V gene: TRBV5-1; J gene: TRBJ1-6; clone size: -; D gene: -; CDR3 DNA: TGCGCCAGCAGCTTGGACGGTCAGGGAAATTCACCCCTCCACTTT; CDR3 protein: CASSLDGQGNSPLHF
V gene: TRBV12-5; J gene: TRBJ1-1; clone size: -; D gene: -; CDR3 DNA: TGTGCTAGTGGTTTGGTACGATTTGGGCAGAACACTGAAGCTTTCTTT; CDR3 protein: CASGLVRFGQNTEAFF
V gene: TRBV9; J gene: TRBJ1-3; clone size: -; D gene: -; CDR3 DNA: TGTGCCAGCAGCTTAGTTATCTCGGAGGTGGGAAACACCATATATTTT; CDR3 protein: CASSLVISEVGNTIYF
V gene: TRBV30; J gene: TRBJ2-2; clone size: -; D gene: TRBD2; CDR3 DNA: TGTGCCTGGAGACGGGGGGGAGTGGCCCTCGGGGAGCTGTTTTTT; CDR3 protein: CAWRRGGVALGELFF
V gene: TRBV10-2; J gene: TRBJ1-5; clone size: -; D gene: -; CDR3 DNA: TGCGCCAGCATGGAGGCGATCGGCAATCAGCCCCAGCATTTT; CDR3 protein: CASMEAIGNQPQHF
V gene: TRBV25-1; J gene: TRBJ1-2; clone size: -; D gene: TRBD1; CDR3 DNA: TGTGCCAGCAGTGGCAGACCGACAGGGAACTATGGCTACACCTTC; CDR3 protein: CASSGRPTGNYGYTF
V gene: TRBV2; J gene: TRBJ2-2; clone size: -; D gene: -; CDR3 DNA: TGTGCCAGCAAGCAGGTGGGCCCCGGGGAGCTGTTTTTT; CDR3 protein: CASKQVGPGELFF
V gene: TRBV28; J gene: TRBJ2-7; clone size: once; D gene: TRBD2; CDR3 DNA: TGTGCCAGCAGTTTTAGCGGGATAGGGTACGAGCAGTACTTC; CDR3 protein: CASSFSGIGYEQYF
V gene: TRBV6-5; J gene: TRBJ1-2; clone size: -; D gene: -; CDR3 DNA: TGTGCCAGCAGATCGTCCGATAGAGGCTACACCTTC; CDR3 protein: CASRSSDRGYTF
V gene: TRBV19; J gene: TRBJ1-6; clone size: -; D gene: -; CDR3 DNA: TGTGCCAGTAGTAATTCAGGGGATGTCGTTTCACCCCTCCACTTT; CDR3 protein: CASSNSGDVVSPLHF
V gene: TRBV27; J gene: TRBJ2-7; clone size: -; D gene: -; CDR3 DNA: TGTGCCAGCAGTTTATCGACTTACACCTACGAGCAGTACTTC; CDR3 protein: CASSLSTYTYEQYF
V gene: TRBV15; J gene: TRBJ1-1; clone size: -; D gene: TRBD1; CDR3 DNA: TGTGCCACCAGCAGAAGACAGGGGTTTCTCACTGAAGCTTTCTTT; CDR3 protein: CATSRRQGFLTEAFF
V gene: TRBV3-1/TRBV3-2; J gene: TRBJ2-7; clone size: few; D gene: -; CDR3 DNA: TGTGCCAGCAGCCAAAGTTTAAGGAGCTCCTACGAGCAGTACTTC; CDR3 protein: CASSQSLRSSYEQYF
V gene: TRBV4-2; J gene: TRBJ2-2; clone size: -; D gene: -; CDR3 DNA: TGTGCCAGCAGCCAAGATATTAGGGGTTACACCGGGGAGCTGTTTTTT; CDR3 protein: CASSQDIRGYTGELFF
V gene: TRBV5-1; J gene: TRBJ2-3; clone size: -; D gene: TRBD2; CDR3 DNA: TGCGCCAGCAGCTTCACCGGGACTAGCGGGGTAAGGCAGTATTTT; CDR3 protein: CASSFTGTSGVRQYF
V gene: TRBV7-2; J gene: TRBJ1-6; clone size: -; D gene: -; CDR3 DNA: TGTGCCAGCACCGCACAGGGACCTAATTCACCCCTCCACTTT; CDR3 protein: CASTAQGPNSPLHF
V gene: TRBV9; J gene: TRBJ2-5; clone size: -; D gene: -; CDR3 DNA: TGTGCCAGCAGCGCCCACGACTTGTTTGGGACCCAGTACTTC; CDR3 protein: CASSAHDLFGTQYF
V gene: TRBV7-2; J gene: TRBJ2-3; clone size: -; D gene: TRBD1; CDR3 DNA: TGTGCCAGCAGCTTAAGTTTACTGGGGACAGCAGTCACAGATACGCAGTATTTT; CDR3 protein: CASSLSLLGTAVTDTQYF
V gene: TRBV7-9; J gene: TRBJ2-7; clone size: -; D gene: -; CDR3 DNA: TGTGCCAGCAGCCCCACCAGGGTCCCCTCCTACGAGCAGTACTTC; CDR3 protein: CASSPTRVPSYEQYF
V gene: TRBV5-5; J gene: TRBJ2-1; clone size: -; D gene: TRBD2; CDR3 DNA: TGTGCCACCCACTGGGGTAGCGGGACTGAGCAGTTCTTC; CDR3 protein: CATHWGSGTEQFF
V gene: TRBV4-3; J gene: TRBJ1-1; clone size: -; D gene: -; CDR3 DNA: TGCGCCAGCAGCCAAGATTTAGTTCGCGGCACTAACCAAGACGGGGCTTTCTTT; CDR3 protein: CASSQDLVRGTNQDGAFF
V gene: TRBV12-3/TRBV12-4; J gene: TRBJ1-6; clone size: few; D gene: -; CDR3 DNA: TGTGCCAGCAGTCAGGTCAGGGATTCACCCCTCCACTTT; CDR3 protein: CASSQVRDSPLHF
V gene: TRBV4-3; J gene: TRBJ2-7; clone size: -; D gene: TRBD1; CDR3 DNA: TGCGCCAGCAGCCAAGATTTAGCCCAGGGGGCTACGTACGAGCAGTACTTC; CDR3 protein: CASSQDLAQGATYEQYF
V gene: TRBV4-2; J gene: TRBJ1-3; clone size: -; D gene: TRBD1; CDR3 DNA: TGTGCCAGCAGCCAAGGGCGGGGACAGGGTGGTGGAAACACCATATATTTT; CDR3 protein: CASSQGRGQGGGNTIYF
V gene: TRBV28; J gene: TRBJ2-2; clone size: -; D gene: TRBD1; CDR3 DNA: TGTGCCAGCAGTATGGGACAGATTTACACCGGGGAGCTGTTTTTT; CDR3 protein: CASSMGQIYTGELFF
V gene: TRBV28; J gene: TRBJ1-2; clone size: -; D gene: -; CDR3 DNA: TGTGCCAGCAGTTTATGGTGGCAGGGTGGCGGCTACACCTTC; CDR3 protein: CASSLWWQGGGYTF
V gene: TRBV5-4; J gene: TRBJ2-3; clone size: once; D gene: -; CDR3 DNA: TGTGCCAGCGGGCCCACGCAGTATTTT; CDR3 protein: CASGPTQYF